The rows below give T cell receptor beta chains drawn from one sample of a study of T-cell memory formation after mild COVID-19. TCRdb redid the calling of the 5' RACE reads with MiXCR, one entry per CDR3 protein. Here the sample spans 300,000 to 400,000 distinct CDR3 sequences, 13% being singletons. The sequenced sample consisted of PBMCs or a T cell subset sorted from them (not recorded which). Source of these receptors: a man younger than 35 who had mild COVID-19 (a few samples of this study predate the infection). Cell type and time point are not known. Both conserved end residues are part of each CDR3. The order of the fields is V gene, CDR3 length, D gene, J gene, CDR3 protein. The D gene is left open where the match is weak.

v_gene: TRBV4-1; len: 17; d_gene: .; j_gene: TRBJ1-6; CDR3aa: CASSGPRPSSYNSPLHF
v_gene: TRBV19; len: 14; d_gene: .; j_gene: TRBJ2-7; CDR3aa: CASSIGPGRYEQYF
v_gene: TRBV7-2; len: 15; d_gene: .; j_gene: TRBJ2-1; CDR3aa: CASSPPAGAINEQFF
v_gene: TRBV7-2; len: 16; d_gene: .; j_gene: TRBJ2-5; CDR3aa: CASLPWARVGLETQYF
v_gene: TRBV11-2; len: 15; d_gene: .; j_gene: TRBJ1-1; CDR3aa: CASSLVPGANTEAFF
v_gene: TRBV5-1; len: 14; d_gene: .; j_gene: TRBJ2-5; CDR3aa: CASSPGEYQETQYF
v_gene: TRBV5-1; len: 16; d_gene: .; j_gene: TRBJ2-2; CDR3aa: CASSSYDSGATGELFF
v_gene: TRBV15; len: 17; d_gene: TRBD1; j_gene: TRBJ2-1; CDR3aa: CATSSGTGDIRMDEQFF
v_gene: TRBV27; len: 19; d_gene: TRBD2; j_gene: TRBJ2-5; CDR3aa: CASSPLPGLAGASRETQYF
v_gene: TRBV7-8; len: 13; d_gene: .; j_gene: TRBJ2-3; CDR3aa: CASTSPPRDTQYF
v_gene: TRBV4-3; len: 17; d_gene: TRBD2; j_gene: TRBJ2-3; CDR3aa: CASSGTSGTAVADTQYF
v_gene: TRBV7-3; len: 13; d_gene: .; j_gene: TRBJ2-1; CDR3aa: CASSLIPGNEQFF
v_gene: TRBV27; len: 16; d_gene: TRBD1; j_gene: TRBJ1-3; CDR3aa: CASRTGGGYGGNTIYF
v_gene: TRBV5-5; len: 13; d_gene: .; j_gene: TRBJ1-1; CDR3aa: CASSPEPNTEAFF
v_gene: TRBV2; len: 14; d_gene: .; j_gene: TRBJ2-5; CDR3aa: CASSARPLPETQYF
v_gene: TRBV4-1; len: 16; d_gene: TRBD2; j_gene: TRBJ2-7; CDR3aa: CASSQLPGGASYEQYF
v_gene: TRBV20-1; len: 14; d_gene: .; j_gene: TRBJ1-5; CDR3aa: CSAYRESSNQPQHF
v_gene: TRBV7-3; len: 14; d_gene: .; j_gene: TRBJ2-3; CDR3aa: CASSLGTPVGRQYF
v_gene: TRBV18; len: 17; d_gene: TRBD2; j_gene: TRBJ2-5; CDR3aa: CASSPGLAGALWETQYF
v_gene: TRBV6-5; len: 13; d_gene: .; j_gene: TRBJ1-2; CDR3aa: CASSSNRWYGYTF
v_gene: TRBV4-1; len: 17; d_gene: .; j_gene: TRBJ1-1; CDR3aa: CASSQVEDSILNTEAFF
v_gene: TRBV24-1; len: 17; d_gene: TRBD1; j_gene: TRBJ2-3; CDR3aa: CATSDPGTGPRTDTQYF
v_gene: TRBV23-1; len: 20; d_gene: TRBD2; j_gene: TRBJ2-3; CDR3aa: CASSQAAYLAGFVQADTQYF
v_gene: TRBV5-1; len: 15; d_gene: .; j_gene: TRBJ1-5; CDR3aa: CASSLEGNSNQPQHF
v_gene: TRBV27; len: 15; d_gene: TRBD1; j_gene: TRBJ1-2; CDR3aa: CASSLSPGTGIGYTF
v_gene: TRBV5-1; len: 15; d_gene: TRBD1; j_gene: TRBJ1-1; CDR3aa: CASSFLGQGGTEAFF
v_gene: TRBV29-1; len: 14; d_gene: TRBD1; j_gene: TRBJ2-5; CDR3aa: CSVEGQGAGETQYF
v_gene: TRBV4-3; len: 16; d_gene: .; j_gene: TRBJ1-2; CDR3aa: CASSQELWTLNYGYTF
v_gene: TRBV24-1; len: 12; d_gene: .; j_gene: TRBJ2-2; CDR3aa: CATSVNTGELFF